This T cell receptor beta chain emerged from a study of T cell responses to AZD1222 COVID-19 vaccine. The protocol was immunoSEQ multiplex PCR, while the TCRdb copy is restricted to in-frame clones and leaves out a portion. The sample lists more than 120,000 clones; approximately 89% were seen once. The V end was cut by 5 bases, the J end by 4 bases, with 12 bases between. Germline V gene data show CDR1 as SGHVS and CDR2 as FQNEAQ. There are 13 residues in the CDR3. Recipients boosted at about 4 weeks or about 12 weeks are pooled. This TCR came from an adult who received the AZD1222 COVID-19 vaccine. This specimen was peripheral blood, taken 28 days after the second AZD1222 dose. The rearrangement links TRBV7-8 to TRBJ2-7; D may be TRBD1 (7 bases). The CDR3: CASSRAGGYEQYF. The CDR3, as DNA: TGTGCCAGCAGCAGGGCAGGGGGGTACGAGCAGTACTTC.